This T cell receptor beta chain was recorded in a study of T cells in women clearing cervical HPV infection. The assay was immunoSEQ multiplex PCR, and TCRdb's table has in-frame clones only and misses some. The sample has under 30,000 clones. On this clone: The CDR3 is cut off 3 residues early in the read; its end comes from the germline J gene.

The V gene lost 4 bases and the J gene lost 3 bases, with 10 bases spanning the gap. This CDR3 has 13 residues. Germline V CDR1 and CDR2: SGHVS, FNYEAQ. The sequence was collected from a woman aged 18 to 69 with a cervical HPV16 infection that either progressed to CIN3+ or cleared (not recorded which). The chain links TRBV7-6 to TRBJ2-7, with D possibly being TRBD2 (5 bases). Sequencing used blood buffy coat. Incomplete CDR3 DNA: TGTGCCAGCAGCTCAACTCGGGGCTACGAG. Translating it yields CASSSTRGYE. The whole CDR3 region reads CASSSTRGYEQYF.